This T cell receptor (beta chain) stems from a study of blood T cell repertoires in COVID-19 (TCRdb year 2020). Study-level background: Samples covering the acute and convalescent phases of COVID-19 were provided by collaborators in the United States, Italy and Spain. The prospective study material was composed of cDNA or gDNA derived from T cells, B-cell-depleted T cells, or PBMCs. Samples were obtained from the ongoing ImmuneRACE study (first 160 participants) and from some 1,200 subjects provided by 6 global collaborators. A freely available public database, intended as a resource for researchers studying the immune response to SARS-CoV-2, is where the repertoires were released. Where available, HLA class I and class II types were taken from metadata supplied by the sample provider and were not determined by assay-based typing. Deeply sampled blood TCRbeta repertoires from subjects exposed to, actively infected with, or recovered from COVID-19 were included in the dataset. Sample metadata almost always included a de-identified subject ID, COVID-19 status, age in years and sex. The study at large found these results: The amount of clinical and demographic metadata varied by source and participant and was provided uncurated.

At one collaborating source in Seattle, patients were enrolled during active infection and were followed longitudinally through the course of disease. Each collaborating institution followed its own protocols to collect whole blood in K2EDTA tubes. For TCRbeta analysis, collaborators shipped samples as frozen whole blood, isolated PBMCs, or DNA extracted from either of those sample types. Regarding this clone: Its target antigen remains unknown. No base qualities exist here, and no much larger clone lies one base off it.

CDR1 and CDR2, per the germline V gene (reference sequence), are PRHDT and FYEKMQ. The CDR3 sequence holds 16 residues, the cysteine and phenylalanine included. The retained sequence is limited to the CDR3, 48 bases, with the frame set at the first base. V drops 6 bases and J drops 4 bases, leaving 19 bases in between. TCRbeta CDR3 regions were amplified from genomic DNA using the immunoSEQ Assay, a bias-controlled multiplex PCR. In the original analysis: The number of nucleated cells in each sample was estimated from the amplification of reference gene primers within the assay. To quantify the absolute abundance of each unique TCRbeta CDR3 rearrangement, sequence reads were collapsed and filtered. For each sample, productive Simpson clonality was calculated as the square root of Simpson's diversity index over productive rearrangements. TCRdb re-hosts the immuneACCESS table, in-frame sequences only. Its copies lack some clones; in the studies checked, an unresolved V gene accounts for under half of them, and the cause for the rest is not known. V and J calls and clone size follow that table, whereas D and trimming were derived from the DNA. Here the sample has about 200,000 clones; approximately 90% occur a single time. The ten most abundant clones make up around 0.84% of the sample.

The rearrangement joined TRBV13 to TRBJ1-3; possibly the D gene is TRBD1, per 5 matching bases. Sequenced material: peripheral blood. The source is a man in his fifties or sixties with COVID-19, enrolled during active disease. The CDR3 region reads CASSETAREEGNTIYF. The nucleotides are TGTGCCAGCAGTGAGACAGCTCGAGAAGAAGGAAACACCATATATTTT.